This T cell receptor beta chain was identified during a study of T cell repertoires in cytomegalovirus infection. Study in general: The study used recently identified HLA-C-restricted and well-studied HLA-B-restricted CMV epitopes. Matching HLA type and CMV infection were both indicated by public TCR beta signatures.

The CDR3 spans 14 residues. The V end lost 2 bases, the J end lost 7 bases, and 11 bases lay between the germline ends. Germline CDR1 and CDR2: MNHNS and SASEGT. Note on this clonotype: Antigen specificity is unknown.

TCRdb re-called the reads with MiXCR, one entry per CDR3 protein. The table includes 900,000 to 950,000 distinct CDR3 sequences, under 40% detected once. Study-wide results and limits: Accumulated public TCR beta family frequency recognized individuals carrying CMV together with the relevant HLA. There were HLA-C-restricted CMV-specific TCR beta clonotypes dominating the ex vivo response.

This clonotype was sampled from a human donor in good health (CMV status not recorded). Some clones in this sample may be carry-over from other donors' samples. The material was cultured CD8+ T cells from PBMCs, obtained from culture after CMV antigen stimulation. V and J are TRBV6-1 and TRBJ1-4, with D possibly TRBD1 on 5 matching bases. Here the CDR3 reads CASSEWDGREKLFF. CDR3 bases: TGTGCCAGCAGTGAATGGGACGGTCGTGAAAAACTGTTTTTT.